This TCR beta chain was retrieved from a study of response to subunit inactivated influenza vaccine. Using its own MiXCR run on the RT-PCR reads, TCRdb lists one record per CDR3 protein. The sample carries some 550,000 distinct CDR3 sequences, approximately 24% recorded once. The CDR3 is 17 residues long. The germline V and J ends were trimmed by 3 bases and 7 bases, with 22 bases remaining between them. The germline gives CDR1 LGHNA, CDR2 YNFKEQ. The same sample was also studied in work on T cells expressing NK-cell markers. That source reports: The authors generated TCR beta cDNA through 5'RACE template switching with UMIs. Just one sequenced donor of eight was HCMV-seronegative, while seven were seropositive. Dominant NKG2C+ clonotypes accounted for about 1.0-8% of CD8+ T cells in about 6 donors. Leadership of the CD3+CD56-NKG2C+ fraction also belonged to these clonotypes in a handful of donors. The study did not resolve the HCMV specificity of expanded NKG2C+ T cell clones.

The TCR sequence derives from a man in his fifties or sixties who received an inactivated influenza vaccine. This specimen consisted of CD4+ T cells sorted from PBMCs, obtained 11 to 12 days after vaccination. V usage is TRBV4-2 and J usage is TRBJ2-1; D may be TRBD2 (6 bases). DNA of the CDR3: TGTGCCAGCAGCCATCCCACTTCTCGACCCGCGGGAAATGAGCAGTTCTTC. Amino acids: CASSHPTSRPAGNEQFF.